This record covers a single T cell receptor beta chain. Antigen specificity is unknown. The data are from a study of siplizumab effects on memory and regulatory T cells. Overall study findings and caveats: The apparent diversity of naive T cells exceeded that of memory cells, and naive T cells seemed to make a major contribution to the alloresponse. Tracing alloreactive clones into unstimulated subsets worked for only a minor fraction of them.

Here immunoSEQ multiplex PCR was the method, and the copy in TCRdb shows in-frame clones only, minus some. The repertoire holds around 120,000 clones, with around 94% as singletons. This CDR3 has 14 amino acids. CDR1 and CDR2 from the germline V gene are MNHNY and SVGAGI (reference sequence). V lost 7 bases and J 6 bases, leaving 15 bases between the germline ends. Material for sequencing was non-Treg CD4+ T cells sorted from blood. This sequence joins TRBV6-6 and TRBJ1-4; no definite D call. This sequence originates from a human donor in good health. Written as DNA, the CDR3 is TGTGCCAGCACCGAGGGTCCGGCCCATGAAAAACTGTTTTTT. Encoded protein: CASTEGPAHEKLFF.